This T cell receptor beta chain was retrieved from a study of a mutant IDH1 vaccine in newly diagnosed glioma listed by TCRdb under 2021. For the study in its entirety: Vaccination started 4-6 weeks after radiotherapy alone, or was given together with temozolomide cycles in the groups whose treatment included chemotherapy. Of the roughly 31 treated patients, approximately 62% were male and approximately 38% were female, and the mean age was approximately 41 years. Prior to enrollment, patients had been given standard therapy consisting of radiotherapy alone, temozolomide alone, or radiochemotherapy with temozolomide, with the combination given to most patients. Visit V12 was the week-35 safety follow-up and visit V13 was the week-47 end of study. Six visits were used for peripheral blood collection: V03 (baseline), V05, V07, V10, V12 and V13. For exploratory analyses, fewer than 30 treated patients had longitudinal TCRB deep sequencing done wherever samples were available. The investigation overall reported the following: It was noted by the authors that analyses of patient blood samples could not be reproduced owing to sample limitations. Selection of PBMC samples for TCRB deep sequencing was based on availability. No apparent relationship was observed between pseudoprogression and alterations in the top peripheral T cell clonotypes detected by TCRB sequencing. Immune responses induced by the vaccine were seen in approximately 93% of patients across multiple MHC alleles.

Library preparation was by the immunoSEQ multiplex PCR assay. The hsTCRB Kit was used according to the manufacturer's protocol to amplify rearranged TCR beta chain sequences. TCRB libraries were sequenced on an Illumina MiSeq. Processing in the source paper ran as follows. Demultiplexing, trimming and gene mapping were performed with the kit vendor's proprietary platform. The table was pulled from immuneACCESS by TCRdb, which kept in-frame rearrangements only. Such tables lose some clones; where checked, under half of the loss comes from unresolved V genes, and the rest has no known cause. The DNA was the basis for D and trimming; V, J and clone size are from that table. The sample table contains fewer than 55,000 clones; only one count was recorded for roughly two thirds of them. The top ten clones comprise under 5.5% of the sample. Notes on this clone: Its antigen is still unknown. The input lacks base qualities; no much larger clone sits a single base away.

Via the germline V gene, CDR1 is KGHSH and CDR2 LQKENI. The CDR3 runs 12 residues from the cysteine to the phenylalanine. The read is trimmed to its CDR3 DNA, 36 bases read in frame from base 1. V lost 2 bases and J lost 8 bases; the stretch between them is 9 bases long. The time point label, as the study defines it: week 47, end of study. Each vaccine dose was 300 ug of a 20-mer mutant IDH1 peptide in Montanide, given subcutaneously with topical imiquimod. Eight vaccinations were administered to patients in weeks 1, 3, 5, 7, 11, 15, 19 and 23, corresponding to visits V03 through V10. Newly diagnosed WHO grade 3 or 4 IDH1-mutant astrocytomas showing loss of nuclear ATRX were present in the donors. The samples were drawn from NOA16, a multicentre, single-arm, open-label phase I trial in Germany that tested a mutant IDH1 peptide vaccine in humans for the first time. Genomic DNA for TCRB sequencing was isolated from EDTA blood with the DNeasy Blood and Tissue Kit.

The clonotype comes from a man in his forties with glioma. Some clones in this sample may be carry-over from other donors' samples. This specimen consisted of peripheral blood mononuclear cells (PBMCs), obtained from a glioma patient whose treatment included an IDH1 peptide vaccine. The chain employs TRBV18 and TRBJ1-1; the D gene identity is not certain. This receptor has the CDR3 CASSPYDGEAFF. The sequenced DNA is TGTGCCAGCTCACCATACGACGGGGAAGCTTTCTTT.